This entry describes one T cell receptor (beta chain). V was cut by 0 bases and J by 4 bases, with 15 bases left in between. The CDR3 runs to 17 residues. Germline CDR1 LNHDA, CDR2 SQIVND (reference sequence). Each sorted subset replicate got 200 ng genomic DNA, roughly 33,000 genomes. Assay: immunoSEQ multiplex PCR; the TCRdb copy retains only in-frame clones and omits some. The profile shows about 1.1 million clones, around 78% of them singletons. The data are from a study of shared clonotypes between healthy human individuals. This receptor was obtained from a man aged 18 to 29 in good health. Some clones in this sample may be carry-over from other donors' samples. The sequencing sample was made of memory CD4+ T cells from PBMCs. The subset denotes: CD45RA-negative fraction. J is TRBJ2-2 and V is TRBV19; D tentatively reads TRBD1 or TRBD2 (6 bases each). CDR3 coding DNA: TGTGCCAGTAGTATAGATGTTGGAGGGGGAATCACCGGGGAGCTGTTTTTT. As protein: CASSIDVGGGITGELFF.